This T cell receptor (beta chain) emerged from a study of T-cell reconstitution after alpha-beta-depleted transplantation in children (dated by TCRdb to about 2016). Study-level background: The study quantitatively tracked T-cell immune reconstitution after TCRalphabeta/CD19-depleted allogeneic hematopoietic cell transplantation in children using TCR repertoire profiling.

Of note for this clonotype: What this receptor recognizes is not known. Base qualities are not recorded, but no much larger clone differs from it by a single base.

From the germline V gene (reference sequence), CDR1 is DFQATT and CDR2 is SNEGSKA. The junction carries 25 bases between V and J, which are trimmed by 0 bases and 5 bases respectively. The CDR3 holds 18 amino acids from the cysteine to the phenylalanine. Only the CDR3 DNA stays, 54 bases, in frame from base 1. The library relied on PCR. TCRdb records Illumina HiSeq 2500 as the sequencer. To normalize quantification of the TCRbeta repertoire, the TCR libraries were built with molecular barcoding that relied on unique molecular identifiers. The public reads were quality trimmed at Q25 with fastp and then assembled into clones with MiXCR by TCRdb, keeping productive beta chains. Entries that share a CDR3 protein sequence are merged under the most common genes and DNA. In this sample the table shows 490,000 or so distinct CDR3 sequences, about 12% of which occur a single time. Together, the top ten hold approximately 5.4% of the sample.

Source: PBMCs from the stem cell graft donor, taken from the stem cell graft. The receptor was isolated from a human donor who donated a stem cell graft to a child with combined immunodeficiency. The chain is made from TRBV20-1 and TRBJ2-5; the D gene is perhaps TRBD1, from 6 matching bases. In nucleotides, the sequence is TGCAGTGCTAGAGATAGATCGGGGACGTGGGGGCTGGGGGAGACCCAGTACTTC. The translation is CSARDRSGTWGLGETQYF.